Listed below are T cell receptor beta chains from one sample, sequenced in a study of Ad26.COV2.S vaccination and SARS-CoV-2 variants. Here immunoSEQ multiplex PCR was the method, and the copy in TCRdb shows in-frame clones only, minus some. Among under 400,000 clones listed, roughly 84% were seen once. Sequencing used peripheral blood, obtained in a trial of Ad26.COV2.S vaccine versus placebo. The origin of the receptors is a person between 18 and 65 years old who received the Ad26.COV2.S COVID-19 vaccine or a placebo. Both conserved end residues are part of each CDR3. D genes are given only for firm matches. Clone sizes are given selectively: once, few, many, or a class where the clone is expanded.

J: TRBJ1-4
D: TRBD1
length: 14
size: .
V: TRBV19
CDR3: CASGPQGAGEKLFF
DNA: TGTGCCAGTGGCCCGCAGGGGGCAGGGGAAAAACTGTTTTTT

J: TRBJ2-7
D: .
length: 12
size: .
V: TRBV3-1/TRBV3-2
CDR3: CASSQGMHEQYF
DNA: TGTGCCAGCAGCCAAGGAATGCACGAGCAGTACTTC

J: TRBJ1-2
D: .
length: 13
size: .
V: TRBV5-4
CDR3: CASSFDRNYGYTF
DNA: TGTGCCAGCAGCTTTGACAGGAACTATGGCTACACCTTC

J: TRBJ1-2
D: TRBD1
length: 13
size: .
V: TRBV19
CDR3: CASSFTGVQGYTF
DNA: TGTGCCAGTAGTTTTACAGGGGTTCAGGGCTACACCTTC

J: TRBJ2-5
D: .
length: 13
size: .
V: TRBV7-9
CDR3: CASARGFQETQYF
DNA: TGTGCCAGCGCACGGGGATTCCAAGAGACCCAGTACTTC

J: TRBJ1-6
D: .
length: 12
size: .
V: TRBV5-6
CDR3: CASSPGRSPLHF
DNA: TGTGCCAGCAGCCCGGGGCGTTCACCCCTCCACTTT

J: TRBJ1-1
D: TRBD1
length: 16
size: .
V: TRBV5-4
CDR3: CASSSWGQGLNTEAFF
DNA: TGTGCCAGCAGCTCCTGGGGACAGGGATTGAACACTGAAGCTTTCTTT

J: TRBJ1-1
D: TRBD1
length: 16
size: .
V: TRBV11-2
CDR3: CASRPGQGKMNTEAFF
DNA: TGTGCCAGCAGACCGGGACAGGGCAAGATGAACACTGAAGCTTTCTTT

J: TRBJ1-6
D: TRBD1
length: 13
size: .
V: TRBV6-2/TRBV6-3
CDR3: CASSPDRVSPLHF
DNA: TGTGCCAGCAGTCCCGACAGGGTTTCACCCCTCCACTTT

J: TRBJ1-2
D: .
length: 12
size: .
V: TRBV25-1
CDR3: CASRGTSPGYTF
DNA: TGTGCCAGCCGCGGGACGTCCCCGGGCTACACCTTC

J: TRBJ2-7
D: TRBD2
length: 16
size: .
V: TRBV7-3
CDR3: CASSRPTSGVRYEQYF
DNA: TGTGCCAGCAGCCGCCCGACTAGCGGGGTTCGCTACGAGCAGTACTTC

J: TRBJ1-1
D: .
length: 12
size: .
V: TRBV5-1
CDR3: CASSPGVTEAFF
DNA: TGCGCCAGCAGCCCGGGGGTCACTGAAGCTTTCTTT

J: TRBJ1-4
D: TRBD1
length: 14
size: .
V: TRBV5-1
CDR3: CASSLGTGVEKLFF
DNA: TGCGCCAGCAGCTTGGGGACAGGGGTTGAAAAACTGTTTTTT

J: TRBJ2-3
D: TRBD2
length: 14
size: .
V: TRBV9
CDR3: CASSVLAGRDTQYF
DNA: TGTGCCAGCAGCGTACTAGCGGGGAGAGATACGCAGTATTTT

J: TRBJ2-5
D: .
length: 11
size: .
V: TRBV12-3/TRBV12-4
CDR3: CASSLGGTQYF
DNA: TGTGCCAGCAGTCTAGGGGGGACCCAGTACTTC

J: TRBJ1-4
D: .
length: 14
size: .
V: TRBV3-1/TRBV3-2
CDR3: CASSQARPNEKLFF
DNA: TGTGCCAGCAGCCAGGCAAGGCCTAATGAAAAACTGTTTTTT

J: TRBJ1-1
D: .
length: 12
size: .
V: TRBV3-1/TRBV3-2
CDR3: CASSQVGRDAFF
DNA: TGTGCCAGCAGCCAAGTAGGGAGGGATGCTTTCTTT

J: TRBJ2-3
D: .
length: 16
size: .
V: TRBV4-1
CDR3: CASSQVSGIPTDTQYF
DNA: TGCGCCAGCAGCCAAGTGTCCGGGATTCCCACAGATACGCAGTATTTT

J: TRBJ1-5
D: .
length: 15
size: .
V: TRBV21-1
CDR3: CASKQPRNSNQPQHF
DNA: TGTGCCAGCAAACAGCCCCGGAATAGCAATCAGCCCCAGCATTTT

J: TRBJ2-7
D: .
length: 14
size: .
V: TRBV5-1
CDR3: CASSLVPTYYEQYF
DNA: TGCGCCAGCAGCTTGGTGCCGACATACTACGAGCAGTACTTC

J: TRBJ2-2
D: TRBD2
length: 14
size: .
V: TRBV19
CDR3: CASISGGRGGELFF
DNA: TGTGCCAGTATCAGCGGGGGGCGAGGCGGGGAGCTGTTTTTT

J: TRBJ1-5
D: TRBD1
length: 13
size: few
V: TRBV6-6
CDR3: CASRGQYNQPQHF
DNA: TGTGCCAGCAGGGGACAGTACAATCAGCCCCAGCATTTT

J: TRBJ1-2
D: .
length: 14
size: .
V: TRBV2
CDR3: CASRLDSPNYGYTF
DNA: TGTGCCAGCAGGCTGGACAGTCCTAACTATGGCTACACCTTC

J: TRBJ2-1
D: TRBD1
length: 17
size: .
V: TRBV7-2
CDR3: CASSPSGQASSYNEQFF
DNA: TGTGCCAGCAGCCCCAGTGGACAGGCGAGCTCCTACAATGAGCAGTTCTTC

J: TRBJ1-2
D: .
length: 14
size: .
V: TRBV27
CDR3: CASSDLGGIHGYTF
DNA: TGTGCCAGCAGTGATTTAGGGGGTATACATGGCTACACCTTC

J: TRBJ1-5
D: .
length: 13
size: .
V: TRBV19
CDR3: CASTLSRGQPQHF
DNA: TGTGCCAGTACCCTCTCCCGAGGACAGCCCCAGCATTTT

J: TRBJ1-2
D: .
length: 14
size: .
V: TRBV5-6
CDR3: CASSSKSTEYGYTF
DNA: TGTGCCAGCAGCTCCAAATCGACTGAATATGGCTACACCTTC

J: TRBJ1-1
D: .
length: 13
size: .
V: TRBV11-2
CDR3: CASSFFGSNYAFF
DNA: TGTGCCAGCAGCTTTTTCGGATCCAACTACGCTTTCTTT

J: TRBJ1-5
D: TRBD1
length: 16
size: .
V: TRBV5-6
CDR3: CASSRKQGAGYQPQHF
DNA: TGTGCCAGCAGCCGAAAACAGGGGGCCGGTTATCAGCCCCAGCATTTT

J: TRBJ2-7
D: TRBD2
length: 14
size: few
V: TRBV10-3
CDR3: CAIRLLAGAGEQYF
DNA: TGTGCCATCAGGCTACTAGCGGGGGCGGGAGAGCAGTACTTC

J: TRBJ2-1
D: .
length: 15
size: .
V: TRBV6-5
CDR3: CASTKSWGGNNEQFF
DNA: TGTGCCAGCACCAAGTCATGGGGGGGCAACAATGAGCAGTTCTTC

J: TRBJ2-2
D: .
length: 14
size: .
V: TRBV19
CDR3: CASRDGLYTGELFF
DNA: TGTGCCAGTAGGGACGGACTTTACACCGGGGAGCTGTTTTTT

J: TRBJ2-2
D: .
length: 16
size: .
V: TRBV7-6
CDR3: CASSPRWRDNTGELFF
DNA: TGTGCCAGCAGCCCCCGTTGGCGGGATAACACCGGGGAGCTGTTTTTT

J: TRBJ1-2
D: TRBD1
length: 15
size: .
V: TRBV6-6
CDR3: CASSYRDRGLDGYTF
DNA: TGTGCCAGCAGTTACCGGGACAGGGGGCTCGATGGCTACACCTTC

J: TRBJ1-5
D: .
length: 13
size: .
V: TRBV29-1
CDR3: CSAGQSSNQPQHF
DNA: TGCAGCGCTGGACAGTCAAGCAATCAGCCCCAGCATTTT

J: TRBJ1-2
D: .
length: 12
size: .
V: TRBV2
CDR3: CASSESGVSYTF
DNA: TGTGCCAGCAGTGAATCGGGGGTGAGCTACACCTTC

J: TRBJ1-4
D: TRBD1
length: 12
size: .
V: TRBV30
CDR3: CASGQGGEKLFF
DNA: TGTGCCTCAGGACAGGGTGGTGAAAAACTGTTTTTT

J: TRBJ1-2
D: .
length: 15
size: .
V: TRBV5-6
CDR3: CASSTRDGIYWGYTF
DNA: TGTGCCAGCAGCACCCGGGACGGAATCTATTGGGGCTACACCTTC

J: TRBJ2-3
D: .
length: 14
size: .
V: TRBV6-5
CDR3: CASSYSRNTDTQYF
DNA: TGTGCCAGCAGTTACTCGAGGAACACAGATACGCAGTATTTT

J: TRBJ2-6
D: TRBD1
length: 17
size: .
V: TRBV24-1
CDR3: CATSDSRQGSGANVLTF
DNA: TGTGCCACCAGTGATTCGAGACAGGGTTCTGGGGCCAACGTCCTGACTTTC

J: TRBJ1-1
D: .
length: 13
size: .
V: TRBV5-1
CDR3: CASSLGWGTEAFF
DNA: TGCGCCAGCAGCTTGGGATGGGGGACTGAAGCTTTCTTT

J: TRBJ2-7
D: .
length: 16
size: once
V: TRBV24-1
CDR3: CATLRRMRDCFYEQYF
DNA: TGTGCCACCCTCCGCCGGATGCGAGACTGCTTCTACGAGCAGTACTTC

J: TRBJ1-2
D: .
length: 14
size: .
V: TRBV4-2
CDR3: CASSLDRLYYGYTF
DNA: TGTGCCAGCAGCCTAGACAGGCTCTACTATGGCTACACCTTC

J: TRBJ2-3
D: TRBD1
length: 14
size: .
V: TRBV4-2
CDR3: CASSLRQGTDTQYF
DNA: TGTGCCAGCAGCCTAAGACAGGGGACAGATACGCAGTATTTT

J: TRBJ1-5
D: .
length: 14
size: .
V: TRBV9
CDR3: CASSPTGNNQPQHF
DNA: TGTGCCAGCAGCCCTACAGGAAACAATCAGCCCCAGCATTTT

J: TRBJ1-5
D: TRBD1
length: 14
size: .
V: TRBV19
CDR3: CASSIRTGGQPQHF
DNA: TGTGCCAGTAGTATCCGAACAGGGGGCCAGCCCCAGCATTTT

J: TRBJ1-6
D: TRBD1
length: 14
size: .
V: TRBV9
CDR3: CASPIPGQGLPLHF
DNA: TGTGCCAGCCCGATCCCGGGACAGGGGCTTCCCCTCCACTTT

J: TRBJ2-7
D: .
length: 17
size: .
V: TRBV4-2
CDR3: CASSQDWVRGRTYEQYF
DNA: TGTGCCAGCAGCCAAGATTGGGTAAGGGGCAGAACCTACGAGCAGTACTTC

J: TRBJ1-6
D: .
length: 12
size: .
V: TRBV6-5
CDR3: CAIRRVNSPLHF
DNA: TGTGCCATTCGCAGGGTAAATTCACCCCTCCACTTT

J: TRBJ2-5
D: .
length: 12
size: .
V: TRBV29-1
CDR3: CSVVGKQETQYF
DNA: TGCAGCGTTGTGGGTAAACAAGAGACCCAGTACTTC

J: TRBJ2-3
D: TRBD1
length: 15
size: .
V: TRBV5-1
CDR3: CASSSGTGGTDTQYF
DNA: TGCGCCAGCAGCTCCGGGACAGGAGGCACAGATACGCAGTATTTT

J: TRBJ1-1
D: .
length: 14
size: once
V: TRBV7-8
CDR3: CASSLLGPNTEAFF
DNA: TGTGCCAGCAGCTTATTGGGACCGAACACTGAAGCTTTCTTT

J: TRBJ2-3
D: TRBD2
length: 15
size: few
V: TRBV6-6
CDR3: CASSYSRGVLDTQYF
DNA: TGTGCCAGCAGTTACTCGCGGGGGGTTTTAGATACGCAGTATTTT

J: TRBJ1-1
D: .
length: 15
size: .
V: TRBV6-6
CDR3: CASSSPGQINTEAFF
DNA: TGTGCCAGCAGTTCCCCCGGACAGATAAACACTGAAGCTTTCTTT

J: TRBJ1-1
D: .
length: 14
size: .
V: TRBV5-1
CDR3: CASSWGTSNTEAFF
DNA: TGCGCCAGCAGCTGGGGGACTTCGAACACTGAAGCTTTCTTT

J: TRBJ1-2
D: .
length: 13
size: .
V: TRBV7-8
CDR3: CASSSSPGPPRDF
DNA: TGTGCCAGCAGCTCGAGCCCCGGGCCACCTAGGGACTTC

J: TRBJ1-3
D: .
length: 16
size: .
V: TRBV21-1
CDR3: CASSKDTVRSGNTIYF
DNA: TGTGCCAGCAGCAAAGACACGGTCAGGAGTGGAAACACCATATATTTT

J: TRBJ2-7
D: .
length: 15
size: once
V: TRBV15
CDR3: CATSGGGQNSYEQYF
DNA: TGTGCCACCAGCGGGGGGGGGCAGAACTCCTACGAGCAGTACTTC